The clone carrying this T cell receptor (beta chain) was counted only a few times. This sample was included in a study of blood T cell repertoires in COVID-19. Background on the study: PBMCs, B-cell-depleted T cells, or T cells provided the cDNA or gDNA that made up the material.

TCRdb keeps only in-frame clones here, not all; method: immunoSEQ multiplex PCR. The sample contains 240,000 or so clones, approximately 83% of which appear only once. The CDR3 loop spans 16 amino acids. Germline CDR1 and CDR2: SGHNT and YYREEE (reference sequence). V gave up 5 bases and J gave up 2 bases, with 19 bases separating them. Material for sequencing was PBMCs or T cells enriched from blood (not recorded which). The genes are TRBV5-4 and TRBJ2-5; TRBD2 is a possible D gene (6 bases). The origin of this receptor is a woman aged 40-49 years with acute COVID-19. The CDR3 spells CASRNRGRGDQETQYF. DNA of the CDR3: TGTGCCAGCAGGAACCGGGGGAGAGGGGATCAAGAGACCCAGTACTTC.